The 24 T cell receptor beta chains listed next were all sequenced from one sample in a study of identical twins' blood T cells. TCRdb processed the 5' RACE reads anew with MiXCR; each CDR3 protein has one entry. The profile covers 300,000 to 450,000 distinct CDR3 sequences, with over 25% appearing a single time and 5.5% to 7% taken by the ten largest. The specimen was PBMCs. The origin of the receptors is a woman between 18 and 55 years old in good health.

There are a few counts of this clonotype. The chain links TRBV6-6 to TRBJ2-3; D is uncertain. The CDR3 length is 11 residues. Between the trimmed V and J ends, which lost 6 bases and 5 bases, there was a span of 6 bases. The V gene's germline CDR1 is MNHNY and CDR2 SVGAGI (reference sequence). DNA of the CDR3: TGTGCCAGCAGCCCCGTAGATACGCAGTATTTT. Protein product: CASSPVDTQYF.

A note on this clonotype: One junction end disagrees with the germline gene, perhaps due to a read error. CDR3 sequence: CSVEDSEGSLQETRYF. DNA of the CDR3: TGCAGCGTTGAAGATTCCGAGGGCAGTCTACAAGAGACCCGGTACTTC. This sequence joins TRBV29-1 and TRBJ2-5, with D possibly matching TRBD2 (5 bases). The CDR3 loop spans 16 amino acids. Germline CDR1 and CDR2: SQVTM and ANQGSEA.

This CDR3 is CSASMGRNEQFF. The CDR3 DNA is TGCAGTGCTAGTATGGGCCGGAATGAGCAGTTCTTC. The genes are TRBV20-1 and TRBJ2-1, with D unresolved. CDR3 length: 12 amino acids. V was cut by 3 bases and J by 7 bases, with 10 bases left in between. Germline-derived CDR1 and CDR2 are DFQATT and SNEGSKA (reference sequence).

The V call is TRBV2, the J call TRBJ2-7; no clear D. The CDR3 has 9 amino acids. The V and J ends lost 7 bases and 6 bases respectively, with 4 bases between them. Germline values: CDR1 SNHLY, CDR2 FYNNEI. The CDR3 DNA reads TGTGCCAGCAAGGTCGAGCAGTACTTC. Translation: CASKVEQYF.

This clonotype was seen more than once but under ten times. The chain carries TRBV6-2 or TRBV6-3 and TRBJ1-5; a possible D gene is TRBD1 (5 bases). CDR1 and CDR2 from the germline V gene are MNHEY and SVGEGT. The V end lost 6 bases, the J end lost 11 bases, and 11 bases lay between the germline ends. This CDR3 region has 11 residues. For the CDR3, the DNA is TGTGCCAGCAGCCCCGACAGTACCCAGCATTTT. Its translation: CASSPDSTQHF.

The chain recombines TRBV29-1 with TRBJ2-3, with D hard to call. The CDR3 spans 11 residues. The germline gives CDR1 SQVTM, CDR2 ANQGSEA. V shed 7 bases and J shed 5 bases, with 10 bases lying between them. This chain's CDR3 is CSGSPGDTQYF. CDR3 bases: TGCAGCGGGAGTCCCGGAGATACGCAGTATTTT.

This clonotype came up a few times. The V gene is TRBV11-2, the J gene TRBJ2-1; the D gene is possibly TRBD1 (5 bases). Trimming removed 4 bases from V and 8 bases from J, with 12 bases in between. The CDR3 has 13 residues. The V gene's germline CDR1 is SGHAT and CDR2 FQNNGV. DNA for the CDR3: TGTGCCAGCAGCTCCTGGACAACCCATGAGCAGTTCTTC. Translation gives CASSSWTTHEQFF.

The CDR3 region is CASSQAPSGHNEQFF. CDR3 bases: TGTGCCAGCAGCCAAGCTCCTTCAGGACACAATGAGCAGTTCTTC. This chain uses TRBV3-1 with TRBJ2-1; D gene uncertain. The CDR3 runs to 15 residues. V gave up 1 base and J gave up 5 bases, with 12 bases separating them. The V gene's germline CDR1 is LGHDT and CDR2 YNNKEL (reference sequence).

V usage is TRBV20-1 and J usage is TRBJ1-2; no definite D call. The CDR3 is 12 residues long. Germline lookup yields CDR1 DFQATT and CDR2 SNEGSKA (reference sequence). The CDR3 loop is CSAEKQDYGYTF. The CDR3 DNA is TGCAGCGCAGAAAAGCAGGACTATGGCTACACCTTC.

The chain employs TRBV11-2 and TRBJ2-1; D is uncertain. The ends were cut back, 5 bases at V and 5 bases at J, with 7 bases in the middle. CDR3 size: 12 residues. Germline V gives CDR1 SGHAT, CDR2 FQNNGV. CDR3: CASSTVDNEQFF. The CDR3 DNA reads TGTGCCAGCAGCACGGTCGACAATGAGCAGTTCTTC. The entire variable domain, with the rest obtained from reference TRBV11-2 and TRBJ2-1, is as follows: EAGVAQSPRYKIIEKRQSVAFWCNPISGHATLYWYQQILGQGPKLLIQFQNNGVVDDSQLPKDRFSAERLKGVDSTLKIQPAKLEDSAVYLCASSTVDNEQFFGPGTRLTVL.

The chain combines TRBV20-1 with TRBJ2-1, with 15 positions matching TRBD2. Trimming removed 1 base from V and 12 bases from J; junction bases left unmatched: 4. Germline loops: CDR1 DFQATT, CDR2 SNEGSKA (reference sequence). There are 14 residues in the CDR3. The CDR3 protein is CSARAGLAGGRQFF. The DNA for the CDR3 is TGCAGTGCTAGAGCTGGACTAGCGGGGGGGCGGCAGTTCTTC.

This clonotype was counted a single time. The V call is TRBV19, the J call TRBJ2-3; 8 bases agree with TRBD1. This CDR3 is built from 14 residues. Trimming cost V 5 bases and J 4 bases; bases outside gene matches: 5. Per the germline V gene, CDR1 is LNHDA and CDR2 is SQIVND (reference sequence). CDR3 DNA sequence: TGTGCCAGTAGTTACCAGGGGGCCGCAGATACGCAGTATTTT. Residues: CASSYQGAADTQYF.

V is TRBV5-1 and J is TRBJ2-1, with 13 bases that match TRBD2. The length of the CDR3 is 18 residues. V was pared by 3 bases and J by 7 bases, with 13 bases of the junction left unmatched. CDR1 is SGHRS and CDR2 is YFSETQ in the germline V gene. The CDR3 spells CASSWETGTSGIGNEQFF. CDR3 sequence (DNA): TGCGCCAGCAGCTGGGAGACCGGGACTAGCGGGATTGGTAATGAGCAGTTCTTC.

The rearrangement links TRBV20-1 to TRBJ1-1; possible D gene TRBD1, 5 bases. The CDR3 totals 11 residues. Germline V gene lookup returns CDR1 DFQATT and CDR2 SNEGSKA (reference sequence). V gave up 8 bases and J gave up 5 bases, with 12 bases separating them. This chain's CDR3 is CSSGLGTEAFF. The CDR3 nucleotides are TGCAGTTCGGGACTAGGGACTGAAGCTTTCTTT.

The sample holds a few counts of this clonotype. The chain joins TRBV10-3 to TRBJ2-1; no clear D gene. The CDR3 extends over 13 amino acids. Deletions cut 9 bases from V and 0 bases from J, with 9 bases between. CDR1 ENHRY and CDR2 SYGVKD come from the germline V gene. CDR3 loop: CAIGTNSYNEQFF. CDR3 nucleotides: TGTGCCATAGGTACAAACTCCTACAATGAGCAGTTCTTC.

The genes are TRBV4-1 and TRBJ2-1, with 11 bases fitting TRBD2. The CDR3 sequence is 15 residues long. J lost 8 bases, V lost 5 bases, and 8 bases had no gene match. The germline V gene encodes CDR1 MGHRA and CDR2 YSYEKL. Here the CDR3 reads CASSALLAGVYEQFF. The CDR3, as DNA: TGCGCCAGCAGCGCACTACTAGCGGGAGTCTATGAGCAGTTCTTC.

This clonotype was picked up a small number of times. The chain links TRBV10-1 to TRBJ2-2; D is unclear. Germline V CDR1 and CDR2: WNHNN, SYGVQD (reference sequence). The CDR3 totals 14 residues. V lost 2 bases and J 8 bases, leaving 12 bases between the germline ends. CDR3 loop: CASSERTASGELFF. CDR3 nucleotide sequence: TGCGCCAGCAGTGAGAGAACGGCTTCTGGGGAGCTGTTTTTT.

The chain has TRBV3-1 and TRBJ2-1; D remains ambiguous. The germline gives CDR1 LGHDT, CDR2 YNNKEL (reference sequence). With 3 bases removed from V and 13 bases from J, the gap between germline ends came to 19 bases. This CDR3 contains 14 residues. This CDR3 is CASSHLNTVGKQFF. The CDR3 region has the DNA TGTGCCAGCAGCCACCTGAATACCGTTGGCAAACAGTTCTTC.

V is TRBV29-1 and J is TRBJ1-2; D unclear. Germline CDR1 is SQVTM and CDR2 is ANQGSEA. With 5 bases removed from V and 2 bases from J, the gap between germline ends came to 12 bases. This CDR3 has 13 amino acids. CDR3 sequence reads: CSVFSGQNYGYTF. The CDR3, as DNA: TGCAGCGTTTTTAGTGGGCAGAACTATGGCTACACCTTC.

This clonotype was seen more than once but under ten times. The rearrangement links TRBV7-2 to TRBJ1-1, with D uncertain. The CDR3 is 13 residues long. Germline values: CDR1 SGHTA, CDR2 FQGNSA. Trimming shortened V by 6 bases and J by 4 bases, and 12 bases separated the two germline ends. CDR3 amino acids: CASSKGWATEAFF. The CDR3, as DNA: TGTGCCAGCAGTAAAGGGTGGGCCACTGAAGCTTTCTTT.

CDR3 sequence reads: CASSLPGTSTDTQYF. CDR3 nucleotides: TGTGCCAGCAGCTTGCCAGGGACGAGCACAGATACGCAGTATTTT. This rearrangement joins TRBV11-3 to TRBJ2-3; D may match TRBD1 or TRBD2 (5 bases each). V was cut by 3 bases and J by 0 bases, with 10 bases left in between. The CDR3 length is 15 residues. Per germline, CDR1 SGHNT and CDR2 YENEEA.

The chain has TRBV6-1 and TRBJ2-3, with D maybe TRBD2 (6 bases). The CDR3 spans 13 residues. Trimming removed 4 bases from V and 3 bases from J, with 8 bases in between. CDR1 MNHNS and CDR2 SASEGT come from the germline V gene. DNA of the CDR3: TGTGCCAGCAGTGGGGACTCTACAGATACGCAGTATTTT. Translated, it gives CASSGDSTDTQYF.

The chain recombines TRBV5-1 with TRBJ1-1, with D hard to call. Between the trimmed V and J ends, which lost 2 bases and 8 bases, there was a span of 13 bases. The CDR3 runs to 13 residues. CDR1 is SGHRS, CDR2 YFSETQ, per germline. CDR3 sequence reads: CASSLGGTIEAFF. The CDR3 DNA follows: TGCGCCAGCAGCTTAGGAGGTACTATAGAAGCTTTCTTT.

With regard to this clonotype: A much larger clone sits a single nucleotide away, making a read error possible. The CDR3 coding sequence is TGTGCCAGCAGCGTAGGTATTCGGGGCTGTCAGCCCCAGCATTTT. It specifies CASSVGIRGCQPQHF. The chain joins TRBV9 to TRBJ1-5; tentatively, D is TRBD1 (5 bases). Trimming removed 0 bases from V and 6 bases from J, with 13 bases in between. Germline V gene data show CDR1 as SGDLS and CDR2 as YYNGEE. The CDR3 sequence is 15 residues long.